The table lists the clone carrying this T cell receptor beta chain with a few counts. The antigen is unknown. The source of the sample is a study of regulatory T cells in long-lasting Graves disease. Overall study context: Treatment with antithyroid drugs for over 5 years, together with positive TSH receptor antibodies, meant persistent Graves' disease. Overall study results and limits: Samples came from peripheral blood alone, without thyroid tissue.

The V and J ends lost 5 bases and 6 bases respectively, with 7 bases between them. The CDR3 totals 12 residues. Time point described: persistent/refractory GD, antithyroid drugs over 5 years with positive TRAb. PBMCs provided the RNA from which the TCR library was made. Construction of the TCR beta libraries employed iRepertoire HTBI primers in conjunction with Arm-PCR of CDR3 regions. TCRdb reanalysed the multiplex PCR reads using MiXCR and keeps one entry per CDR3 protein. This repertoire shows around 450,000 distinct CDR3 sequences, 20% to 25% found once; its top ten account for around 7%. The receptor's source is a female donor with Graves disease. Here the sequenced sample was peripheral blood mononuclear cells (PBMCs), taken when the disease was refractory, from a patient treated with antithyroid drugs. The genes are TRBV12-3 or TRBV12-4 and TRBJ2-2; no clear D gene. CDR3 sequence reads: CASSPESGELFF. The CDR3 DNA is TGTGCCAGCAGTCCCGAATCCGGGGAGCTGTTTTTT.